This TCR beta chain comes out of a study of T cells after yellow fever vaccination. Regarding the study as a whole: It was a small share of clonotypes that appeared in both CD4 and CD8 compartments. The bulk population could contribute abundant contaminating clonotypes to FACS-sorted repertoires.

In its sample, this clonotype was seen a few times. Its specificity is unknown. The CDR3 runs 14 residues. Germline assignment: CDR1 SGDLS and CDR2 YYNGEE. V lost 4 bases and J lost 0, with 9 bases in between. TCRdb re-called the 5' RACE reads through MiXCR, storing one row per CDR3 protein. The data contain some 250,000 distinct CDR3 sequences, 6.9% of them singletons. This TCR derives from a man aged 25-40 years who received the YFV17D yellow fever vaccine. Sample: CD4+ T cells sorted from PBMCs, taken 15 days after the yellow fever booster vaccination. The rearrangement links TRBV9 to TRBJ2-3; D remains ambiguous. The CDR3 spells CASSLRPSTDTQYF. The CDR3 DNA is TGTGCCAGCAGCTTACGGCCAAGCACAGATACGCAGTATTTT.